This TCR beta chain appears in the sequencing data of a study of glioma-infiltrating T cells. General study points: Only very few CDR3 sequences appeared in both tissue and blood. Gliomas, especially low-grade, showed above-expected tissue-blood divergence; non-neoplastic patients showed below.

This clonotype was counted at least ten times. Its antigen is unidentified. Amplification of TCR alpha and beta CDR3 regions from RNA used iRepertoire nested multiplex PCR. Input was roughly 100-450 ng of tissue mRNA or PBMC total RNA. A single record per CDR3 protein comes from TCRdb applying MiXCR to the multiplex PCR reads. There are about 89,000 distinct CDR3 sequences in the sample; 20% to 25% occur only once, and 5.5% to 7.5% lies in the top ten. The CDR3 contains 16 residues. CDR1 and CDR2 from the germline V gene are LGHNA and YNFKEQ. V lost 0 bases and J lost 1, with 12 bases in between. This TCR was recovered from a human donor with low-grade glioma or glioblastoma, undergoing nonglioma brain surgery, or in good health (not recorded which). This chain uses TRBV4-2 with TRBJ1-1; D call uncertain. The sequenced sample was glioma tissue, nonneoplastic brain tissue, or PBMCs (not recorded which). The CDR3 region is CASSQETNRANTEAFF. The CDR3, as DNA: TGTGCCAGCAGCCAAGAGACCAACAGAGCGAACACTGAAGCTTTCTTT.